The 18 T cell receptor beta chains listed next were all sequenced from one sample in a study of graft-versus-host responses after intestinal transplantation. These receptors' antigens are unknown. Profiling relied on immunoSEQ multiplex PCR, and the TCRdb table lists in-frame clones only, not all of them. The sample consists of about 120,000 clones, around 95% of them appearing once. The material sequenced was unstimulated CD8+ T cells sorted from spleen or lymph node cells, taken before intestinal transplant. The origin of the receptors is a human donor who received an intestinal transplant.

This clone came up once. This sequence joins TRBV2 and TRBJ2-7; 8 bases line up with TRBD2. Germline lookup yields CDR1 SNHLY and CDR2 FYNNEI. V trimming: 9 bases; J trimming: 7 bases; junction bases outside the gene matches: 8. This CDR3 comprises 12 residues. In DNA form, the CDR3 reads TGTGCCAGTAGCGGGACCCAACGGGAGCAGTACTTC. Its translation is CASSGTQREQYF.

This rearrangement joins TRBV4-3 to TRBJ2-1; 11 positions agree with TRBD2. V was clipped by 4 bases and J by 7 bases; unmatched bases: 6. CDR1 and CDR2 (germline): LGHNA, YSLEER. CDR3 length equals 15 residues. CDR3 region: CASSLLAGGPNEQFF. The DNA of the CDR3 is TGCGCCAGCAGCCTCCTAGCGGGAGGCCCAAATGAGCAGTTCTTC.

This chain uses TRBV5-3 with TRBJ1-1; the D is unclear. TRBV5-3 is an ORF; its function is uncertain. The CDR3 has 14 amino acids. The V and J ends lost 2 bases and 1 base respectively, with 9 bases between them. CDR3 residues: CARSFVQQNTEAFF. The CDR3, as DNA: TGTGCCAGAAGCTTTGTACAGCAGAACACTGAAGCTTTCTTT.

This sequence joins TRBV7-9 and TRBJ2-2; 7 nucleotides match TRBD2. The junction had 14 bases not matched to a gene; V was cut back by 5 bases and J by 5 bases. The V gene's germline CDR1 is SEHNR and CDR2 FQNEAQ (reference sequence). The CDR3 has 17 amino acids. The CDR3 loop is CASSPPLGTTRTGELFF. CDR3 coding DNA: TGTGCCAGCAGCCCCCCCCTCGGGACTACCCGAACCGGGGAGCTGTTTTTT.

The rearrangement uses TRBV19 and TRBJ2-7; 9 bases line up with TRBD1. CDR3 size: 14 residues. The J segment lost 3 bases and the V segment lost 4 bases, leaving 4 bases of the junction unmatched. CDR1 LNHDA and CDR2 SQIVND come from the germline V gene (reference sequence). The CDR3 region is CASSRYRGLYEQYF. In nucleotides, the CDR3 is TGTGCCAGTAGTAGGTACAGGGGGCTCTACGAGCAGTACTTC.

The chain recombines TRBV5-6 with TRBJ2-5; the D gene is possibly TRBD1 (6 bases). The J call is doubtful: the DNA matches TRBJ2-7 better. This CDR3 region has 14 residues. Germline CDR1 reads SGHDT; CDR2 reads YYEEEE. CDR3 loop: CASSTQTGLYEQYF. The CDR3 region has the DNA TGTGCCAGCAGCACACAGACAGGACTGTACGAGCAGTACTTC.

V gene TRBV10-1 combines with J gene TRBJ2-3, with TRBD2 as a possible D gene (5 bases). The V end was cut by 4 bases, the J end by 11 bases, with 19 bases between. Germline V gene data show CDR1 as WNHNN and CDR2 as SYGVQD (reference sequence). The length of the CDR3 is 14 residues. CDR3 region: CASSVTDPGMVQYF. CDR3 sequence (DNA): TGCGCCAGCAGTGTAACGGACCCGGGGATGGTGCAGTATTTT.

This rearrangement joins TRBV5-6 to TRBJ2-1; tentative D call: TRBD2 (6 bases). The CDR3 has 16 residues. The germline CDR1 and CDR2 sequences are SGHDT and YYEEEE. V lost 4 bases to trimming and J lost 0 bases, with 14 bases between them. The CDR3 here is CASSGPGSGSYNEQFF. The CDR3, as DNA: TGTGCCAGCAGCGGGCCTGGTAGCGGCTCCTACAATGAGCAGTTCTTC.

The gene calls are TRBV6-1 and TRBJ1-1; TRBD1 aligns across 7 bases. The germline CDR1 and CDR2 sequences are MNHNS and SASEGT. CDR3 size: 17 residues. V gave up 2 bases and J gave up 2 bases; unmatched junction bases: 11. CDR3 in amino acids: CASSEWGEPGGNTEAFF. The CDR3 coding sequence is TGTGCCAGCAGTGAATGGGGGGAGCCAGGGGGAAACACTGAAGCTTTCTTT.

The chain joins TRBV27 to TRBJ1-6; D unclear. From germline, CDR1 is MNHEY and CDR2 SMNVEV (reference sequence). The CDR3 has 17 residues. The V gene lost 1 base and the J gene lost 7 bases, with 17 bases spanning the gap. The CDR3: CASSLWQPLRENSPLHF. The CDR3 region has the DNA TGTGCCAGCAGTTTATGGCAGCCCCTACGGGAGAATTCACCCCTCCACTTT.

The chain uses TRBV7-9 and TRBJ2-7; no clear D. V was cut by 3 bases and J by 7 bases, with 7 bases left in between. Germline CDR1 SEHNR, CDR2 FQNEAQ (reference sequence). CDR3 length equals 11 residues. CDR3 DNA: TGTGCCAGCAGCTTCATTTGGGAGCAGTACTTC. Its protein product is CASSFIWEQYF.

This clone was counted between two and nine times. The chain uses TRBV6-6 and TRBJ2-2; D is perhaps TRBD1 (6 bases). This CDR3 contains 16 residues. Germline lookup yields CDR1 MNHNY and CDR2 SVGAGI (reference sequence). Trimming pared 5 bases from V and 2 bases from J, leaving 15 bases between. The CDR3, as DNA: TGTGCCAGCAGTCACCGGGACACGCCTAACACCGGGGAGCTGTTTTTT. Translating it yields CASSHRDTPNTGELFF.

The rearrangement links TRBV27 to TRBJ2-1; D may be TRBD2 (6 bases). Germline V gene lookup returns CDR1 MNHEY and CDR2 SMNVEV (reference sequence). Trimming shortened V by 6 bases and J by 0 bases, and 15 bases separated the two germline ends. The CDR3 length is 16 residues. Here the CDR3 reads CASSRDSISSYNEQFF. The DNA for the CDR3 is TGTGCCAGCAGCCGGGACTCAATAAGCTCCTACAATGAGCAGTTCTTC.

The genes are TRBV4-1 and TRBJ2-2; D remains unclear. CDR1 is MGHRA and CDR2 is YSYEKL in the germline V gene. V dropped 6 bases and J dropped 0 bases, with 11 bases sitting between them. The CDR3 runs to 15 residues. The CDR3 spells CASRPDVANTGELFF. The CDR3 DNA follows: TGCGCCAGCAGACCTGACGTTGCGAACACCGGGGAGCTGTTTTTT.

This chain uses TRBV6-5 with TRBJ2-7; D is unclear. The CDR3 is 10 amino acids. The V end lost 4 bases, the J end lost 3 bases, and 1 base lay between the germline ends. Looked up from germline, CDR1 is MNHEY and CDR2 is SVGAGI. The CDR3 region is CASSFYEQYF. Here the CDR3 DNA reads TGTGCCAGCAGTTTCTACGAGCAGTACTTC.

The V and J genes are TRBV13 and TRBJ2-5, with TRBD2 matching 8 bases. This CDR3 has 12 amino acids. The V gene's germline CDR1 is PRHDT and CDR2 FYEKMQ (reference sequence). Unmatched junction bases numbered 1, after V lost 6 bases and J lost 4 bases. CDR3 loop: CASRGLGETQYF. CDR3 nucleotide sequence: TGTGCCAGCAGGGGACTAGGAGAGACCCAGTACTTC. Variable domain in full (rest from reference TRBV13 and TRBJ2-5): AAGVIQSPRHLIKEKRETATLKCYPIPRHDTVYWYQQGPGQDPQFLISFYEKMQSDKGSIPDRFSAQQFSDYHSELNMSSLELGDSALYFCASRGLGETQYFGPGTRLLVL.

The rearrangement links TRBV4-3 to TRBJ2-1, with TRBD2 matching over 10 bases. The CDR3 spans 17 residues. Trimming took 5 bases from V and 5 from J; bases not matched to a gene: 12. Germline-derived CDR1 and CDR2 are LGHNA and YSLEER. The CDR3 coding sequence is TGCGCCAGCAGCGAATCATCTAGCGGGAGAGTAGACAATGAGCAGTTCTTC. Translating it yields CASSESSSGRVDNEQFF.

The V gene is TRBV4-1, the J gene TRBJ2-7; either TRBD1 or TRBD2 may supply D (7 bases each). V lost 0 bases and J lost 5, with 17 bases in between. CDR3 size: 16 residues. Germline loops: CDR1 MGHRA, CDR2 YSYEKL. CDR3 nucleotide sequence: TGCGCCAGCAGCCAAGAAAGCGGGACAGAGGTCCACGAGCAGTACTTC. Protein: CASSQESGTEVHEQYF.